The source of this T cell receptor beta chain is a study of cytomegalovirus exposure and HLA in healthy donors. Worth noting for this clone: Its antigen is still unknown.

Germline V lookup: CDR1 MNHEY, CDR2 SMNVEV (reference sequence). Trimming removed 7 bases at V and 4 bases at J, with 16 bases between. There are 14 residues in the CDR3. The PCR was carried out with 60 Vbeta primers and 13 Jbeta primers. The repertoire was sequenced with immunoSEQ multiplex PCR; TCRdb's copy has only in-frame clones and lacks some. The sample carries approximately 90,000 clones, roughly 80% recorded once. Study outcomes and limitations: In vitro testing confirmed three CMV-associated chains as specific for CMV antigens.

This TCR was sampled from a man aged 35 to 55 in good health and CMV-seronegative. The chain joins TRBV27 to TRBJ1-2; D unclear. The sample was PBMCs. CDR3 nucleotides: TGTGCCAGCACCGACGCGGGCAGTCTCTATGGCTACACCTTC. Residues: CASTDAGSLYGYTF.